These 4 T cell receptor beta chains were sequenced from one sample in a study of blood T cell repertoires in COVID-19. TCRdb keeps only in-frame clones here, not all; method: immunoSEQ multiplex PCR. The sample records over 300,000 clones, 85% being singletons. The sequenced sample was peripheral blood. The receptors derive from a human donor in a cohort sampled during active COVID-19.

V gene TRBV18 combines with J gene TRBJ1-1; no clear D gene. V lost 3 bases and J 1 base, leaving 9 bases between the germline ends. The CDR3 length is 14 residues. Germline V gene lookup returns CDR1 KGHSH and CDR2 LQKENI. CDR3 loop: CASSPQYSNTEAFF. For the CDR3, the DNA is TGTGCCAGCTCACCCCAATACTCGAACACTGAAGCTTTCTTT.

The V call is TRBV4-1, the J call TRBJ2-3, with 9 bases lining up with TRBD2. Germline CDR1 is MGHRA and CDR2 is YSYEKL. V trimming: 4 bases; J trimming: 5 bases; junction bases outside the gene matches: 13. The length of the CDR3 is 17 residues. CDR3 sequence reads: CASSPSQAGGSGDTQYF. The CDR3 coding sequence is TGCGCCAGCAGCCCTAGTCAGGCGGGGGGGTCAGGAGATACGCAGTATTTT.

The chain employs TRBV4-2 and TRBJ2-5; 14 nucleotides match TRBD2. With V trimmed by 3 bases and J by 5 bases, 2 bases remained unmatched. The CDR3 contains 15 residues. Germline V gene lookup returns CDR1 LGHNA and CDR2 YNFKEQ. The CDR3 nucleotides read TGTGCCAGCAGCCAGGGGACTAGCGGGGGTGAGACCCAGTACTTC. Translating gives CASSQGTSGGETQYF.

V and J are TRBV7-9 and TRBJ2-3; D gene uncertain. V was pared by 5 bases and J by 3 bases, with 15 bases between. The CDR3 consists of 15 residues. The germline CDR1 and CDR2 sequences are SEHNR and FQNEAQ (reference sequence). The CDR3 DNA follows: TGTGCCAGCAGCCCGGTCCTATCATTAACAGATACGCAGTATTTT. It translates to CASSPVLSLTDTQYF.